This T cell receptor (beta chain) appears in the sequencing data of a study of cytomegalovirus exposure and HLA in healthy donors. In the PCR, 60 Vbeta and 13 Jbeta primers were used. The protocol was immunoSEQ multiplex PCR, while the TCRdb copy is restricted to in-frame clones and leaves out a portion. The sample lists 130,000 to 150,000 clones, approximately 73% occurring once. The receptor's source is a woman aged 40 to 55 in good health and CMV-seronegative. The sample taken for sequencing was PBMCs.

Here the CDR3 reads CASSSPVAGGFNEQFF. The CDR3 DNA follows: TGTGCCAGCAGCTCCCCCGTAGCGGGGGGGTTCAATGAGCAGTTCTTC. This chain joins TRBV7-3 and TRBJ2-1; 11 bases line up with TRBD2. Per germline, CDR1 SGHTA and CDR2 FQGTGA. V gave up 4 bases and J gave up 6 bases; unmatched junction bases: 8. This CDR3 region has 16 residues.